This T cell receptor (beta chain) was sequenced in a study of shared clonotypes between healthy human individuals. The ends were cut back, 4 bases at V and 2 bases at J, with 12 bases in the middle. CDR1 and CDR2 from the germline V gene are SGHRS and YFSETQ. The CDR3 runs 14 residues. Into CD45RA+ naive and CD45RA-negative memory subsets, the CD4+ cells were split. Remarks on this clone: The antigen is not known.

Generated by immunoSEQ multiplex PCR, the TCRdb table keeps only in-frame clones and is missing some. The sample carries around 750,000 clones, approximately 74% recorded once. Study observations and caveats: For sorted subsets, rarefaction showed incomplete sequencing despite large depth. The donor pool, a small one, limited the genetic and exposure-history diversity represented.

This receptor was taken from a woman in her 30s in good health. V usage is TRBV5-1 and J usage is TRBJ1-1; D ambiguous. The material sequenced was memory CD4+ T cells sorted from blood. Noted subset: CD45RA-negative fraction. The CDR3 DNA is TGCGCCAGCAGCCCGGGAGCGGACAACACTGAAGCTTTCTTT. It is translated as CASSPGADNTEAFF.